Following are 18 T cell receptor beta chains from one sample sequenced in a study of blood T cell repertoires in COVID-19 (dated by TCRdb to the early 2020s). Receptors were amplified or captured by the immunoSEQ multiplex PCR assay. The source is immuneACCESS, and TCRdb retained only in-frame sequences with V and J called. Part of the clones is not carried over; for the studies checked, unresolved V genes explain less than half of this, and the remainder is unexplained. Here the sample has about 360,000 clones; about 88% occur a single time. The top ten clonotypes cover less than 3.5% of the sample. Material for sequencing was peripheral blood. The receptors shown here come from a human donor in a cohort sampled during active COVID-19.

The chain recombines TRBV18 with TRBJ1-5; D gene uncertain. CDR1 is KGHSH and CDR2 is LQKENI in the germline V gene. The CDR3 consists of 15 residues. V shed 3 bases and J shed 1 base, with 10 bases lying between them. The CDR3 is CASSPSATSNQPQHF. The CDR3 DNA follows: TGTGCCAGCTCACCTAGTGCCACCAGCAATCAGCCCCAGCATTTT.

This chain uses TRBV27 with TRBJ1-4; 7 bases line up with TRBD1. Germline V CDR1 and CDR2: MNHEY, SMNVEV (reference sequence). The CDR3 loop spans 15 amino acids. The V segment lost 5 bases and the J segment 2 bases; nucleotides outside the gene matches: 5. Here the CDR3 reads CASSPRQGTNEKLFF. DNA for the CDR3: TGTGCCAGCAGTCCGCGACAGGGTACTAATGAAAAACTGTTTTTT.

The CDR3 DNA follows: TGTGCCAGCAGGGCGACCGGGAGGAAGGATGGCTACACCTTC. The encoded protein is CASRATGRKDGYTF. The V call is TRBV2, the J call TRBJ1-2; the D is unclear. Trimming removed 6 bases from V and 6 bases from J, with 17 bases in between. Germline assignment: CDR1 SNHLY and CDR2 FYNNEI. The CDR3 sequence is 14 residues long.

The gene calls are TRBV28 and TRBJ1-1; D possibly corresponds to TRBD1 (6 bases). Germline CDR1 reads MDHEN; CDR2 reads SYDVKM. There are 13 residues in the CDR3. V lost 1 base and J lost 4, with 7 bases in between. This CDR3 is CASSLSGVTEAFF. The DNA for the CDR3 is TGTGCCAGCAGTTTATCAGGGGTCACTGAAGCTTTCTTT.

This clone was picked up one time. Other DNA sequences in this sample translate to the same CDR3. This sequence joins TRBV5-1 and TRBJ1-1; 9 nucleotides match TRBD1. CDR1 is SGHRS, CDR2 YFSETQ, per germline. V lost 2 bases to trimming and J lost 3 bases; unmatched junction nucleotides: 5. The CDR3 sequence is 15 residues long. In DNA, the CDR3 is TGCGCCAGCAGCTTACAGGGGGCCGGGGACACTGAAGCTTTCTTT. It codes for CASSLQGAGDTEAFF.

The chain is built from TRBV5-1 and TRBJ2-7, with unresolved D. Trimming took 1 base from V and 1 from J, leaving 9 bases between them. CDR1 is SGHRS and CDR2 is YFSETQ in the germline V gene. The CDR3 totals 14 residues. As DNA, the CDR3 is TGCGCCAGCAGCTTGATAGATGAGTCCTACGAGCAGTACTTC. It codes for CASSLIDESYEQYF.

The chain recombines TRBV19 with TRBJ2-6; 7 nucleotides line up with TRBD1. The CDR3 loop spans 19 amino acids. V lost 5 bases to trimming and J lost 0 bases; unmatched junction nucleotides: 13. The germline V gene has CDR1 LNHDA and CDR2 SQIVND (reference sequence). The DNA of the CDR3 is TGTGCCAGTAGTCCGGACAGGCCGTCTCAAATCTCTGGGGCCAACGTCCTGACTTTC. Protein product: CASSPDRPSQISGANVLTF.

The chain couples TRBV24-1 to TRBJ1-2, with 10 bases fitting TRBD1. Germline CDR1 reads KGHDR; CDR2 reads SFDVKD. The CDR3 is made up of 14 amino acids. V lost 7 bases and J lost 6; bases outside the gene matches: 7. The DNA for the CDR3 is TGTGCCACCAGCCTTAGGACAGGGGGGGATGGCTACACCTTC. This sequence encodes CATSLRTGGDGYTF.

The chain combines TRBV19 with TRBJ1-5, with 9 bases that match TRBD1. This CDR3 has 16 amino acids. Germline trimming cut 6 bases from V and 4 bases from J; bases unmatched to any gene: 10. CDR1 is LNHDA, CDR2 SQIVND, per germline (reference sequence). The CDR3 nucleotides are TGTGCCAGTAGAAACCCCGGGACAGGGTTTAATCAGCCCCAGCATTTT. The encoded protein is CASRNPGTGFNQPQHF.

The rearrangement links TRBV7-3 to TRBJ2-1, with a tentative D call TRBD2 (6 bases). The V end lost 3 bases, the J end lost 6 bases, and 12 bases lay between the germline ends. The CDR3 contains 14 residues. Per the germline V gene, CDR1 is SGHTA and CDR2 is FQGTGA. This chain's CDR3 is CASSLGPGGNEQFF. CDR3 nucleotides: TGTGCCAGCAGCTTGGGGCCCGGGGGCAATGAGCAGTTCTTC. Looking up the rest from reference TRBV7-3 and TRBJ2-1 gives the full variable domain: GAGVSQTPSNKVTEKGKYVELRCDPISGHTALYWYRQSLGQGPEFLIYFQGTGAADDSGLPNDRFFAVRPEGSVSTLKIQRTERGDSAVYLCASSLGPGGNEQFFGPGTRLTVL.

The CDR3 sequence is CASSGNRLVAGINNEQFF. CDR3 DNA: TGTGCCAGCAGTGGGAATAGGTTGGTAGCGGGAATTAACAATGAGCAGTTCTTC. The chain joins TRBV2 to TRBJ2-1; 8 bases fit TRBD2. Germline assignment: CDR1 SNHLY and CDR2 FYNNEI. V lost 4 bases and J lost 5; bases outside the gene matches: 16. This CDR3 is 18 amino acids long.

This clone was counted only a few times. This chain joins TRBV6-1 and TRBJ2-7, with D perhaps TRBD1 (6 bases). Germline values: CDR1 MNHNS, CDR2 SASEGT. The ends were cut back, 7 bases at V and 5 bases at J, with 12 bases in the middle. This CDR3 is 12 amino acids long. CDR3 DNA: TGTGCCAGCAACAGGGCGCAGAACGAGCAGTACTTC. This codes for CASNRAQNEQYF.

The chain joins TRBV30 to TRBJ2-7; 9 positions agree with TRBD1. With V trimmed by 1 base and J by 9 bases, 4 bases remained unmatched. CDR3 length: 12 amino acids. Looked up from germline, CDR1 is GTSNPN and CDR2 is SVGIG (reference sequence). The CDR3 DNA follows: TGTGCCTGGAGTGGGGGACAGGGAGGGCAGTACTTC. Protein product: CAWSGGQGGQYF.

This chain links TRBV2 with TRBJ2-7, with D perhaps TRBD1 (5 bases). Germline CDR1 reads SNHLY; CDR2 reads FYNNEI. The CDR3 contains 14 residues. Trimming left V 5 bases short and J 6 bases short, with 17 bases between. The CDR3 reads CASSRTLTGSEQYF. The CDR3 DNA is TGTGCCAGCAGTAGGACACTGACCGGGTCCGAGCAGTACTTC.

This clone was observed a single time. V is TRBV25-1 and J is TRBJ2-3, with TRBD2 matching 12 bases. The V gene end was trimmed by 4 bases and the J gene end by 9 bases; junction bases not matched to a gene: 8. CDR3 size: 15 residues. The germline gives CDR1 MGHDK, CDR2 SYGVNS. CDR3 DNA sequence: TGTGCCAGCAGTGGCAGGACTAGCGGGATTGTCACGCAGTATTTT. This translates into CASSGRTSGIVTQYF.

The chain employs TRBV9 and TRBJ2-5; 11 positions agree with TRBD2. J was trimmed by 3 bases and V by 3 bases; bases with no gene match: 10. This CDR3 region has 17 residues. The germline V gene encodes CDR1 SGDLS and CDR2 YYNGEE. The CDR3 sequence is CASSAGPSGGTKETQYF. The CDR3 coding sequence is TGTGCCAGCAGCGCCGGGCCTAGCGGGGGGACCAAAGAGACCCAGTACTTC.

CDR3 nucleotide sequence: TGTGCCAGCAGCCCAGGACAGGGAGGGGGATACAATGAGCAGTTCTTC. It encodes CASSPGQGGGYNEQFF. J is TRBJ2-1 and V is TRBV4-2; D might be TRBD1 (8 bases). The CDR3 is made up of 16 amino acids. The germline V gene encodes CDR1 LGHNA and CDR2 YNFKEQ. Trimming took 4 bases from V and 4 from J, leaving 17 bases between them.

The chain recombines TRBV15 with TRBJ2-1; perhaps TRBD2 as D (5 bases). Germline V gives CDR1 LNHNV, CDR2 YYDKDF (reference sequence). This CDR3 contains 14 residues. Trimming shortened V by 0 bases and J by 13 bases, and 16 bases separated the two germline ends. CDR3 coding DNA: TGTGCCACCAGCAGAGAACCTAGTCGAGGGCTCCAGTTCTTC. It yields the protein CATSREPSRGLQFF. Together with reference TRBV15 and TRBJ2-1, the CDR3 gives the full variable domain: DAMVIQNPRYQVTQFGKPVTLSCSQTLNHNVMYWYQQKSSQAPKLLFHYYDKDFNNEADTPDNFQSRRPNTSFCFLDIRSPGLGDTAMYLCATSREPSRGLQFFGPGTRLTVL.